This T cell receptor (beta chain) emerged from a study of T cells in Graves' hyperthyroidism and ophthalmopathy. General study points: Blood held most thyroid clonotypes expanded above 0.001 frequency. In the analysis, a 13 V-J model separated ophthalmopathy from stable hyperthyroidism.

Comment on this clonotype: What it recognizes is unknown. A much larger clone is a single base away; this may be a read error.

The length of the CDR3 is 18 residues. Deletions cut 4 bases from V and 4 bases from J, with 23 bases between. CDR1 and CDR2 from the germline V gene are SNHLY and FYNNEI. Using RNA transcripts as the source, TCR beta CDR3 regions were amplified. During a first-round RT-PCR of the TCR CDR3, the HTBI primer set was used. MiXCR, applied by TCRdb to the multiplex PCR reads, yields one record per CDR3 protein. The sample has fewer than 650,000 distinct CDR3 sequences, 14% seen once. The rearrangement uses TRBV2 and TRBJ2-1; possibly TRBD2 for D (6 bases). The sequencing sample was made of blood. The sequence derives from a middle-aged woman with Graves' hyperthyroidism. As DNA, the CDR3 is TGTGCCAGCAGTGGACTAGTATTCCGCGGGCCTGTTTACAATGAGCAGTTCTTC. This sequence encodes CASSGLVFRGPVYNEQFF. Based on the CDR3 plus reference TRBV2 and TRBJ2-1, the full variable domain is EPEVTQTPSHQVTQMGQEVILRCVPISNHLYFYWYRQILGQKVEFLVSFYNNEISEKSEIFDDQFSVERPDGSNFTLKIRSTKLEDSAMYFCASSGLVFRGPVYNEQFFGPGTRLTVL.